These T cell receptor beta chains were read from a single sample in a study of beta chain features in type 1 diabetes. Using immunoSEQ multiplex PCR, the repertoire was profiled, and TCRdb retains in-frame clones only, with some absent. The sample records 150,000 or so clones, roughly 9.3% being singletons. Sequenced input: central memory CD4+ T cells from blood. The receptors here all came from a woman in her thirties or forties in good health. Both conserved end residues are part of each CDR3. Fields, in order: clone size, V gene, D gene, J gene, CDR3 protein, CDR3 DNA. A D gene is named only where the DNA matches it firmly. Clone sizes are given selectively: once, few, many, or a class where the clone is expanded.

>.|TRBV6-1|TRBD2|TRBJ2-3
CASSESLAGLINPSTDTQYF
TGTGCCAGCAGTGAAAGTCTAGCGGGGCTCATTAACCCTAGCACAGATACGCAGTATTTT
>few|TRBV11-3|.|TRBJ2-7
CASSLDHGGSVAPTQQYF
TGTGCCAGCAGCTTAGATCACGGAGGGTCTGTGGCCCCCACCCAGCAGTACTTC
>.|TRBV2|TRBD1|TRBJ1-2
CASSKRQGSNYGYTF
TGTGCCAGCAGTAAGAGACAGGGAAGTAACTATGGCTACACCTTC
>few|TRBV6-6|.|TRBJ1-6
CASGAGSSPLHF
TGTGCCAGCGGGGCCGGGTCTTCACCCCTCCACTTT
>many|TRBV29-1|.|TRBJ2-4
CSVVPGAEGIQYF
TGCAGCGTTGTACCAGGGGCAGAGGGCATTCAGTACTTC
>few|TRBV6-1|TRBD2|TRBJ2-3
CASSGTGTSSPDTQYF
TGTGCCAGCAGTGGTACCGGGACTAGCAGTCCAGATACGCAGTATTTT
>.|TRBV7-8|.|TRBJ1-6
CASSLRGGAGSPLHF
TGTGCCAGCAGCTTAAGAGGGGGGGCAGGCTCACCCCTCCACTTT
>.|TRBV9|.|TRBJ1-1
CASSVILGGNTEAFF
TGTGCCAGCAGCGTAATTCTGGGAGGGAACACTGAAGCTTTCTTT
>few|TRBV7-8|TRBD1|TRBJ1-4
CASSLTRYRGDNEKLFF
TGTGCCAGCAGCTTAACGCGATACAGGGGCGATAATGAAAAACTGTTTTTT
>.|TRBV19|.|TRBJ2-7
CATSGGYSYEQYF
TGTGCCACCAGCGGCGGCTACTCCTACGAGCAGTACTTC
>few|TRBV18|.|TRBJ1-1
CASSQTGNTEAFF
TGTGCCAGCTCTCAGACAGGGAACACTGAAGCTTTCTTT
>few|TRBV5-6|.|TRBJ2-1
CASSLEIEQFF
TGTGCCAGCAGCTTGGAAATAGAGCAGTTCTTC
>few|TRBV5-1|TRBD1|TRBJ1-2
CASSPQGAFGYTF
TGCGCCAGCAGCCCACAGGGGGCGTTTGGCTACACCTTC
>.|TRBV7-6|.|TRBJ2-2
CASSLRTDTANTGELFF
TGTGCCAGCAGCTTACGTACGGACACCGCGAACACCGGGGAGCTGTTTTTT
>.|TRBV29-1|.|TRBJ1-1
CSVLGGGTEAFF
TGCAGCGTTCTGGGGGGAGGGACTGAAGCTTTCTTT